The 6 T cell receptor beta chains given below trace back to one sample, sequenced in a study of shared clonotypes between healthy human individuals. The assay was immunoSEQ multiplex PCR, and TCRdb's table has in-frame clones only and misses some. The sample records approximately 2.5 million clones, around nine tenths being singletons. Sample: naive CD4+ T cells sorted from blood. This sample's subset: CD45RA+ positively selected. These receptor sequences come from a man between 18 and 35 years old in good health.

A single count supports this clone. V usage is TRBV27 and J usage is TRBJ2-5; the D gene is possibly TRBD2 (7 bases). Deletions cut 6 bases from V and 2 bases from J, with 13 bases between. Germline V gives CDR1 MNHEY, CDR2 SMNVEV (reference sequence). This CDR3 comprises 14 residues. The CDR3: CASRRGGWQETQYF. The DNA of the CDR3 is TGTGCCAGCAGACGCGGGGGCTGGCAAGAGACCCAGTACTTC.

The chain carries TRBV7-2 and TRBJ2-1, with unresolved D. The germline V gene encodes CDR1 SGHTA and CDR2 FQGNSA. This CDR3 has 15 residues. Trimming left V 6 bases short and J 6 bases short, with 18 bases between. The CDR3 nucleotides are TGTGCCAGCAGGCTCTCGGTAAACCCCTCCAATGAGCAGTTCTTC. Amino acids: CASRLSVNPSNEQFF.

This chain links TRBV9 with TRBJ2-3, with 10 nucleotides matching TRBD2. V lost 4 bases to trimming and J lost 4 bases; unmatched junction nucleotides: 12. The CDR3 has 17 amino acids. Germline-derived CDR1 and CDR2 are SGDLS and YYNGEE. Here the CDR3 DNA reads TGTGCCAGCAGCCCCCAGGGGGTAGCGGGGGGCCCAGATACGCAGTATTTT. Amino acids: CASSPQGVAGGPDTQYF.

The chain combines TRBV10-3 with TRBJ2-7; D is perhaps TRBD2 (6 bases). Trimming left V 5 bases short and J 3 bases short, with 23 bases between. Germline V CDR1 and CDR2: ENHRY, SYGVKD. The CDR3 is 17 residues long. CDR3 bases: TGTGCCATCAGTCTGACTAGACTGGAGACTATAAACTACGAGCAGTACTTC. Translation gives CAISLTRLETINYEQYF.

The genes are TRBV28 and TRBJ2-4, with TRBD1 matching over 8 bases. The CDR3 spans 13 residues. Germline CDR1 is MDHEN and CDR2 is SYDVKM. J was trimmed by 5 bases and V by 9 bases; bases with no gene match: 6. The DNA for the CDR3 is TGTGCCAGTTTTGACAGGGGTGAAAACATTCAGTACTTC. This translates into CASFDRGENIQYF.

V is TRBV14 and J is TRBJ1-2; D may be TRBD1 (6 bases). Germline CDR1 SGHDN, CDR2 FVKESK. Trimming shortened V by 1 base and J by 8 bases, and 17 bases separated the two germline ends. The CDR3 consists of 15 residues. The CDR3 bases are TGTGCCAGCAGCCAAGCGAGCTCAGGGGCTGGAGGCTACACCTTC. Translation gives CASSQASSGAGGYTF.